A selection of T cell receptor beta chains follows, all from one sample in a study of cytomegalovirus exposure and HLA in healthy donors. Method: immunoSEQ multiplex PCR; TCRdb's copy keeps in-frame clones and lacks some. The sample yields tens of thousands of clones, 85% seen once. Sequenced sample: PBMCs. The receptors were sampled from a man between 18 and 29 years old in good health and CMV-seropositive. Each CDR3 is given with its conserved first and last residue. A D gene is named only where the DNA matches it firmly. Clone size is given for some rows only: seen once, a few or many times, or a class if the clone is expanded.

J: TRBJ2-5; V: TRBV29-1; D: .; size: once; DNA: TGCAGCGTTGACGACAGGCAAGAGACCCAGTACTTC; CDR3: CSVDDRQETQYF
J: TRBJ2-4; V: TRBV7-9; D: .; size: few; DNA: TGTGCCAGCAGCTTAATCGGGGAGCCTATCCTTTTC; CDR3: CASSLIGEPILF
J: TRBJ1-2; V: TRBV30; D: .; size: .; DNA: TGTGCCTGGAGTCCGGGGGACTATGGCTACACCTTC; CDR3: CAWSPGDYGYTF
J: TRBJ1-2; V: TRBV15; D: .; size: .; DNA: TGTGCCACCAGCAGAGATCTAGGGGCTAACTATGGCTACACCTTC; CDR3: CATSRDLGANYGYTF
J: TRBJ2-2; V: TRBV5-1; D: TRBD2; size: .; DNA: TGCGCCAGCAGCTTGACTAGCGGAACCACCGGGGAGCTGTTTTTT; CDR3: CASSLTSGTTGELFF
J: TRBJ1-2; V: TRBV5-1; D: TRBD1; size: .; DNA: TGCGCCAGCAGCTTATTCGGAGGGACAGGCTATGGCTACACCTTC; CDR3: CASSLFGGTGYGYTF
J: TRBJ1-2; V: TRBV6-1; D: .; size: .; DNA: TGTGCCAGCAGTGTCTTAAACCCCGCAGGGAATGGCTACACCTTC; CDR3: CASSVLNPAGNGYTF
J: TRBJ2-5; V: TRBV28; D: TRBD1; size: .; DNA: TGTGCCAGCAATCCCCCGGGACAGGGGGCGCGGCAAGAGACCCAGTACTTC; CDR3: CASNPPGQGARQETQYF
J: TRBJ1-1; V: TRBV10-2; D: .; size: once; DNA: TGCGCCAGCAGTGAAGGGGTGGGCACTGAAGCTTTCTTT; CDR3: CASSEGVGTEAFF
J: TRBJ2-3; V: TRBV6-1; D: TRBD1; size: .; DNA: TGTGCCAGCAGTGGCCGACAGGGGTACACAGATACGCAGTATTTT; CDR3: CASSGRQGYTDTQYF
J: TRBJ2-7; V: TRBV15; D: .; size: .; DNA: TGTGCCACCAGCGAAGGGGTAGGCTACGAGCAGTACTTC; CDR3: CATSEGVGYEQYF
J: TRBJ1-2; V: TRBV6-1; D: TRBD1; size: few; DNA: TGTGCCAGCAGTGAACTTGACCGGACAGGGTGGGATAGTGGCTACACCTTC; CDR3: CASSELDRTGWDSGYTF
J: TRBJ2-1; V: TRBV28; D: TRBD2; size: .; DNA: TGTGCCAGCAGTTTATTTCGGGCTAGCGGGAGCCTTTACCAGTTCTTC; CDR3: CASSLFRASGSLYQFF
J: TRBJ2-1; V: TRBV9; D: TRBD2; size: .; DNA: TGTGCCAGCACCATTAGCGGGAGGCCCTACAATGAGCAGTTCTTC; CDR3: CASTISGRPYNEQFF
J: TRBJ2-3; V: TRBV25-1; D: .; size: .; DNA: TGTGCCAGCAGTGCCTCGAGAGGGTTCACAGATACGCAGTATTTT; CDR3: CASSASRGFTDTQYF
J: TRBJ1-4; V: TRBV7-9; D: .; size: .; DNA: TGTGCCAGCAGCGAAGAGGGCCTCTATGAAAAACTGTTTTTT; CDR3: CASSEEGLYEKLFF
J: TRBJ2-7; V: TRBV27; D: TRBD2; size: .; DNA: TGTGCCAGCAGTTTTACTAGCGAGGGTGGCTCCTACGAGCAGTACTTC; CDR3: CASSFTSEGGSYEQYF
J: TRBJ2-5; V: TRBV27; D: TRBD1; size: once; DNA: TGTGCCAGCAGTTTATCCCGAACCCGGGACAGGGGAGAGACCCAGTACTTC; CDR3: CASSLSRTRDRGETQYF
J: TRBJ2-2; V: TRBV25-1; D: .; size: .; DNA: TGTGCCAGCAGTGCCAGGGAAGGCGTCGGCGGGGAGCTGTTTTTT; CDR3: CASSAREGVGGELFF
J: TRBJ2-7; V: TRBV9; D: .; size: once; DNA: TGTGCCAGCAGCGGGCTAGTTACCTACGAGCAGTACTTC; CDR3: CASSGLVTYEQYF
J: TRBJ1-4; V: TRBV6-6; D: .; size: once; DNA: TGTGCCAGCAGTTACTCGAGTTGGGAAAAACTGTTTTTT; CDR3: CASSYSSWEKLFF
J: TRBJ1-2; V: TRBV5-4; D: TRBD1; size: .; DNA: TGTGCCAGCAGCCCTCCACAGGGGAGTGGCTACACCTTC; CDR3: CASSPPQGSGYTF
J: TRBJ2-1; V: TRBV5-1; D: TRBD2; size: .; DNA: TGCGCCAGCAGCTTCAGCGGGAGGGACAATGAGCAGTTCTTC; CDR3: CASSFSGRDNEQFF
J: TRBJ1-5; V: TRBV12-5; D: TRBD1; size: few; DNA: TGTGCTAGTGGCCGTGGACAGGGAATAAATCAGCCCCAGCATTTT; CDR3: CASGRGQGINQPQHF
J: TRBJ2-1; V: TRBV29-1; D: .; size: .; DNA: TGCAGCGTTGAACCAGGGGGGAGAATTGACAGGGCGAATGAGCAGTTCTTC; CDR3: CSVEPGGRIDRANEQFF
J: TRBJ2-1; V: TRBV28; D: TRBD2; size: .; DNA: TGTGCCAGCAGTTTATTTCCCCGGGACTACGGAAACAATGAGCAGTTCTTC; CDR3: CASSLFPRDYGNNEQFF
J: TRBJ2-7; V: TRBV5-1; D: TRBD2; size: few; DNA: TGCGCCAGCAGCCTAGCGGGAGGTAATGAGCAGTACTTC; CDR3: CASSLAGGNEQYF
J: TRBJ2-1; V: TRBV7-9; D: TRBD2; size: .; DNA: TGTGCCAGCAGCATCGGACTAGCCTCCTACAATGAGCAGTTCTTC; CDR3: CASSIGLASYNEQFF
J: TRBJ1-1; V: TRBV6-6; D: .; size: once; DNA: TGTGCCAGCAGATTGCCAGGCGCGCAAGAAGCTTTCTTT; CDR3: CASRLPGAQEAFF
J: TRBJ1-5; V: TRBV21-1; D: .; size: .; DNA: TGTGCCAGCAGAGAAGAATTAGCAGTCTATAGCAATCAGCCCCAGCATTTT; CDR3: CASREELAVYSNQPQHF
J: TRBJ2-2; V: TRBV13; D: .; size: .; DNA: TGTGCCAGGGGGGACATAGACACCGGGGAGCTGTTTTTT; CDR3: CARGDIDTGELFF
J: TRBJ2-7; V: TRBV6-1; D: TRBD1; size: .; DNA: TGTGCCTCTTCCGGGACAGAACCCTACGAGCAGTACTTC; CDR3: CASSGTEPYEQYF
J: TRBJ2-3; V: TRBV9; D: .; size: .; DNA: TGTGCCAGCAGCGTAGAAAGAGGGCCCACAGATACGCAGTATTTT; CDR3: CASSVERGPTDTQYF
J: TRBJ1-2; V: TRBV28; D: TRBD1; size: .; DNA: TGTGCCAGCAGTTTAGGGGACAGGGTAAATCGTTTCGGCTATGGCTACACCTTC; CDR3: CASSLGDRVNRFGYGYTF
J: TRBJ1-5; V: TRBV5-1; D: TRBD1; size: .; DNA: TGCGCCAGCAGCTGGGGACAGGGGAACAATCAGCCCCAGCATTTT; CDR3: CASSWGQGNNQPQHF
J: TRBJ2-7; V: TRBV30; D: TRBD2; size: .; DNA: TGTGCCTGGATCCCCCGGGGGGGTGGGAGGCAGTACTTC; CDR3: CAWIPRGGGRQYF
J: TRBJ2-1; V: TRBV19; D: TRBD2; size: few; DNA: TGTGCCAGTAGTATCACTAGCGGAGGGGGTGAGCAGTTCTTC; CDR3: CASSITSGGGEQFF
J: TRBJ2-1; V: TRBV27; D: .; size: .; DNA: TGTGCCAGCAGTCCTTTAGCGGTCCATGAGCAGTTCTTC; CDR3: CASSPLAVHEQFF
J: TRBJ2-1; V: TRBV6-6; D: TRBD2; size: .; DNA: TGTGCCAGCAGCAACGGACTAGCGGGAGTCGTCGATGAGCAGTTCTTC; CDR3: CASSNGLAGVVDEQFF